This entry lists 32 T cell receptor beta chains sequenced from one sample in a study of brain T cells in children with intractable seizures. Libraries were prepared by immunoSEQ multiplex PCR; TCRdb keeps only in-frame clonotypes and omits some of them. Found here are about 80,000 clones, about 93% of them singletons; the top ten hold approximately 24%. The sample in question was peripheral blood, obtained at surgery. Receptors originate from a girl aged 2 to 10 with Rasmussen encephalitis and intractable seizures.

The rearrangement joins TRBV6-5 to TRBJ2-7; TRBD1 aligns across 8 bases. The V gene's germline CDR1 is MNHEY and CDR2 SVGAGI. There are 14 residues in the CDR3. J gave up 6 bases and V 8 bases, and 12 bases lay outside the gene matches. The CDR3 is CASSSGTGLFEQYF. CDR3 DNA: TGTGCCAGCTCCAGTGGGACAGGACTTTTCGAGCAGTACTTC.

The V and J genes are TRBV11-1 and TRBJ1-3; a weak D match, TRBD1 (5 bases). Per germline, CDR1 SGHAT and CDR2 FQDESV (reference sequence). The CDR3 is 15 residues long. Trimming left V 8 bases short and J 7 bases short, with 21 bases between. In DNA form, the CDR3 reads TGTGCCAGCGAACCGTCGGGGATCCCAGGGAACACCATATATTTT. Translated, it gives CASEPSGIPGNTIYF.

The V call is TRBV7-9, the J call TRBJ1-1, with 8 bases identical to TRBD1. CDR1 is SEHNR and CDR2 is FQNEAQ in the germline V gene (reference sequence). V gave up 3 bases and J gave up 8 bases; unmatched junction bases: 2. This CDR3 contains 12 residues. The CDR3 nucleotides are TGTGCCAGCAGCTTCGGACAGGGAGAAGCTTTCTTT. Translating gives CASSFGQGEAFF.

The chain recombines TRBV3-1 (or the pseudogene TRBV3-2) with TRBJ2-1, with D perhaps TRBD2 (6 bases). Germline-derived CDR1 and CDR2 are LGHDT and YNNKEL (reference sequence). CDR3 length equals 17 residues. V was shortened by 2 bases and J by 4 bases, with 18 bases between the two germline ends. CDR3 protein: CASSQLVWEEGYNEQFF. CDR3 coding DNA: TGTGCCAGCAGCCAATTGGTTTGGGAGGAGGGTTACAATGAGCAGTTCTTC.

The gene calls are TRBV2 and TRBJ2-7; TRBD2 matches 11 bases. Per the germline V gene, CDR1 is SNHLY and CDR2 is FYNNEI. This CDR3 is 16 amino acids long. The junction had 5 bases not matched to a gene; V was cut back by 2 bases and J by 2 bases. The CDR3 DNA reads as TGTGCCAGCAGTGAAAGGTTGACTAGCGGGACCTACGAGCAGTACTTC. This translates into CASSERLTSGTYEQYF.

J is TRBJ1-4 and V is TRBV7-9; D remains ambiguous. Germline CDR1 reads SEHNR; CDR2 reads FQNEAQ (reference sequence). Deletions cut 1 base from V and 0 bases from J, with 6 bases between. The CDR3 is 15 residues long. CDR3 DNA: TGTGCCAGCAGCTTAGAGGGCGCAACTAATGAAAAACTGTTTTTT. Residues: CASSLEGATNEKLFF. Supplemented by reference TRBV7-9 and TRBJ1-4, the full variable domain reads DTGVSQNPRHKITKRGQNVTFRCDPISEHNRLYWYRQTLGQGPEFLTYFQNEAQLEKSRLLSDRFSAERPKGSFSTLEIQRTEQGDSAMYLCASSLEGATNEKLFFGSGTQLSVL.

The rearrangement joins TRBV4-1 to TRBJ2-2, with TRBD1 matching over 9 bases. CDR1 MGHRA and CDR2 YSYEKL come from the germline V gene. The J segment lost 13 bases and the V segment lost 8 bases, leaving 17 bases of the junction unmatched. CDR3 length equals 15 residues. CDR3 sequence: CASSTEGQGTAGLFF. The CDR3, as DNA: TGCGCCAGCTCGACGGAGGGACAGGGAACCGCGGGGCTGTTTTTT.

The chain recombines TRBV4-2 with TRBJ2-1; 8 nucleotides line up with TRBD2. V dropped 4 bases and J dropped 7; count of bases not matched to a gene: 3. The CDR3 spans 13 residues. Germline assignment: CDR1 LGHNA and CDR2 YNFKEQ. The CDR3 bases are TGTGCCAGCAGCCTAGAGCGGGAGAATGAGCAGTTCTTC. It encodes CASSLERENEQFF.

The chain has TRBV5-6 and TRBJ2-7; TRBD1 aligns across 10 bases. This CDR3 has 13 amino acids. Looked up from germline, CDR1 is SGHDT and CDR2 is YYEEEE. V shed 4 bases, J shed 9 bases, and the junction held 7 bases outside the gene matches. CDR3 sequence (DNA): TGTGCCAGCAGCCAAGACAGGGGGCGAAGGCAGTACTTC. Its translation: CASSQDRGRRQYF.

This CDR3 reads CASSPRGGSYNEQFF. The CDR3 region has the DNA TGTGCCAGCAGCCCGAGAGGTGGCTCCTACAATGAGCAGTTCTTC. The chain uses TRBV7-3 and TRBJ2-1; D is unclear. Germline CDR1 is SGHTA and CDR2 is FQGTGA. The CDR3 loop spans 15 amino acids. V lost 5 bases and J 0 bases, leaving 11 bases between the germline ends.

J is TRBJ1-5 and V is TRBV27; TRBD1 aligns across 7 bases. CDR3 length equals 15 residues. J was trimmed by 1 base and V by 8 bases; bases with no gene match: 8. The germline V gene encodes CDR1 MNHEY and CDR2 SMNVEV (reference sequence). The CDR3 is CASGNLGQSNQPQHF. The CDR3, as DNA: TGTGCCAGCGGCAACTTGGGACAGAGCAATCAGCCCCAGCATTTT.

The V and J genes are TRBV7-9 and TRBJ2-7; D gene ambiguous. Germline V lookup: CDR1 SEHNR, CDR2 FQNEAQ (reference sequence). The CDR3 is made up of 13 amino acids. Trimming stripped 5 bases from V and 2 bases from J, with 10 bases between. The CDR3 DNA reads TGTGCCAGCAGCAAACGACACCCCTACGAGCAGTACTTC. This translates into CASSKRHPYEQYF.

This sequence joins TRBV9 and TRBJ2-1; TRBD2 aligns across 12 bases. The J segment lost 9 bases and the V segment lost 1 base, leaving 8 bases of the junction unmatched. The CDR3 extends over 16 amino acids. CDR1 and CDR2 (germline): SGDLS, YYNGEE. CDR3 loop: CASSVLRLAGGAEQFF. The DNA for the CDR3 is TGTGCCAGCAGCGTATTGAGGCTAGCGGGAGGGGCTGAGCAGTTCTTC.

This clone showed up just once. The chain couples TRBV6-6 to TRBJ1-2; tentatively, D is TRBD1 (6 bases). The CDR3 is made up of 14 amino acids. V lost 3 bases and J 2 bases, leaving 10 bases between the germline ends. CDR1 is MNHNY and CDR2 is SVGAGI in the germline V gene (reference sequence). The CDR3 loop is CASSYTGSNYGYTF. The CDR3 DNA is TGTGCCAGCAGTTATACAGGGTCCAACTATGGCTACACCTTC.

The chain links TRBV6-5 to TRBJ1-4; 8 nucleotides line up with TRBD1. J was trimmed by 7 bases and V by 6 bases; bases with no gene match: 7. Looked up from germline, CDR1 is MNHEY and CDR2 is SVGAGI. CDR3 length: 14 residues. CDR3 protein: CASRRTGRVEKLFF. Written as DNA, the CDR3 is TGTGCCAGCAGACGGACAGGGAGGGTTGAAAAACTGTTTTTT.

J is TRBJ1-1 and V is TRBV10-3; D is unresolved. This CDR3 is built from 19 residues. V shed 11 bases and J shed 0 bases, with 31 bases lying between them. CDR1 and CDR2 (germline): ENHRY, SYGVKD. The CDR3 sequence: CAAPVYSENTRHMNTEAFF. The DNA for the CDR3 is TGTGCCGCCCCCGTTTACTCAGAGAATACACGACACATGAACACTGAAGCTTTCTTT.

V is TRBV27 and J is TRBJ2-7; 10 bases fit TRBD2. Germline CDR1 reads MNHEY; CDR2 reads SMNVEV (reference sequence). The CDR3 has 13 residues. The V and J ends lost 8 bases and 4 bases, in that order; junction bases with no gene match: 5. The chain's CDR3 is CASGRTSGYEQYF. The CDR3 DNA is TGTGCCAGCGGGAGGACTAGCGGTTACGAGCAGTACTTC.

This sequence joins TRBV28 and TRBJ1-5; no clear D gene. The CDR3 loop spans 18 amino acids. The V gene's germline CDR1 is MDHEN and CDR2 SYDVKM. Between the trimmed V and J ends, which lost 6 bases and 0 bases, there was a span of 21 bases. The CDR3 bases are TGTGCCAGCAGGTTCCGGGCCTCAAAATCCTATAGCAATCAGCCCCAGCATTTT. It is translated as CASRFRASKSYSNQPQHF.

The chain links TRBV5-1 to TRBJ2-1; no clear D. V gave up 1 base and J gave up 5 bases, with 10 bases separating them. Germline CDR1 is SGHRS and CDR2 is YFSETQ. This CDR3 has 14 residues. Here the CDR3 reads CASSLLQDNNEQFF. DNA of the CDR3: TGCGCCAGCAGCTTGCTCCAGGATAACAATGAGCAGTTCTTC.

The rearrangement links TRBV7-3 to TRBJ2-1; the match to TRBD2 covers 13 bases. V dropped 5 bases and J dropped 5; count of bases not matched to a gene: 3. CDR3 length equals 15 residues. Germline loops: CDR1 SGHTA, CDR2 FQGTGA. The DNA for the CDR3 is TGTGCCAGCAGCATCGGGACTAGCGGGGACAATGAGCAGTTCTTC. Its translation: CASSIGTSGDNEQFF.

The chain uses TRBV5-1 and TRBJ2-7; D possibly corresponds to TRBD2 (5 bases). Trimming shortened V by 5 bases and J by 3 bases, and 15 bases separated the two germline ends. Germline-derived CDR1 and CDR2 are SGHRS and YFSETQ. This CDR3 has 14 amino acids. The CDR3: CASRRLDDYYEQYF. The DNA for the CDR3 is TGCGCCAGCAGACGATTGGACGACTACTACGAGCAGTACTTC.

This clone was detected once. The gene calls are TRBV19 and TRBJ2-7; 9 bases fit TRBD1. There are 14 residues in the CDR3. V was clipped by 5 bases and J by 2 bases; unmatched bases: 4. Germline CDR1 LNHDA, CDR2 SQIVND (reference sequence). DNA of the CDR3: TGTGCCAGTAGTGGGACAGGGAGCCCCTACGAGCAGTACTTC. This encodes CASSGTGSPYEQYF.

The chain combines TRBV2 with TRBJ2-2; D gene ambiguous. The CDR3 spans 15 residues. V was trimmed by 1 base and J by 6 bases, leaving 12 bases between them. The germline CDR1 and CDR2 sequences are SNHLY and FYNNEI. CDR3 sequence reads: CASSEGVVWAGELFF. The CDR3, as DNA: TGTGCCAGCAGTGAAGGGGTAGTCTGGGCCGGGGAGCTGTTTTTT.

The count of this clone is one. J is TRBJ1-6 and V is TRBV7-3; D remains unclear. Germline V gene data show CDR1 as SGHTA and CDR2 as FQGTGA. The CDR3 extends over 14 amino acids. Trimming pared 6 bases from V and 7 bases from J, leaving 13 bases between. CDR3 loop: CASRLQPGNSPLHF. DNA for the CDR3: TGTGCCAGCAGGTTACAGCCGGGGAATTCACCCCTCCACTTT.

The table lists this clone with a count of one. CDR3 bases: TGTGCCAGCAGTTACTTAAGCGCCTCAACTAATGAAAAACTGTTTTTT. Translating it yields CASSYLSASTNEKLFF. J is TRBJ1-4 and V is TRBV6-6; no clear D gene. The germline CDR1 and CDR2 sequences are MNHNY and SVGAGI (reference sequence). V lost 1 base and J 0 bases, leaving 9 bases between the germline ends. This CDR3 comprises 16 residues.

The chain joins TRBV14 to TRBJ2-3; TRBD2 aligns across 7 bases. This CDR3 has 14 residues. Germline V gene data show CDR1 as SGHDN and CDR2 as FVKESK. Germline trimming cut 1 base from V and 7 bases from J; bases unmatched to any gene: 5. CDR3 region: CASSQATSRHTQYF. CDR3 nucleotides: TGTGCCAGCAGCCAAGCGACTAGCAGACATACGCAGTATTTT.

This rearrangement joins TRBV27 to TRBJ2-2; no clear D. Trimming took 2 bases from V and 1 from J, leaving 17 bases between them. The CDR3 is made up of 18 amino acids. Germline CDR1 is MNHEY and CDR2 is SMNVEV (reference sequence). The CDR3: CASSLKSLAQRNTGELFF. The CDR3 nucleotides read TGTGCCAGCAGTTTAAAATCCCTTGCCCAAAGGAACACCGGGGAGCTGTTTTTT.

The CDR3 nucleotides read TGTGCCACCAGCGCGGGAAGGCCAGATACGCAGTATTTT. Amino acid sequence: CATSAGRPDTQYF. J is TRBJ2-3 and V is TRBV24-1, with D possibly matching TRBD2 (6 bases). The V end was cut by 7 bases, the J end by 4 bases, with 11 bases between. CDR1 and CDR2 from the germline V gene are KGHDR and SFDVKD. This CDR3 region has 13 residues.

This clone is a singleton in its sample. The J gene is TRBJ1-2, the V gene TRBV28, with unresolved D. Germline CDR1 reads MDHEN; CDR2 reads SYDVKM. This CDR3 region has 14 residues. Deletions cut 3 bases from V and 5 bases from J, with 13 bases between. CDR3 coding DNA: TGTGCCAGCAGTTTGGCCGCAAGTGTTTATGGCTACACCTTC. Translation: CASSLAASVYGYTF.

The rearrangement links TRBV14 to TRBJ2-2, with D perhaps assigned TRBD1 or TRBD2 (5 bases each). V was shortened by 4 bases and J by 0 bases, with 12 bases between the two germline ends. Germline values: CDR1 SGHDN, CDR2 FVKESK. The length of the CDR3 is 16 residues. The CDR3 sequence: CASSPRRGPNTGELFF. As DNA, the CDR3 is TGTGCCAGCAGCCCCCGACGGGGCCCGAACACCGGGGAGCTGTTTTTT.

The gene calls are TRBV2 and TRBJ1-5; D remains ambiguous. Germline V gene data show CDR1 as SNHLY and CDR2 as FYNNEI. The CDR3 extends over 13 amino acids. V dropped 2 bases and J dropped 5 bases, with 7 bases sitting between them. Here the CDR3 reads CASSERWDQPQHF. The CDR3, as DNA: TGTGCCAGCAGTGAACGATGGGATCAGCCCCAGCATTTT.

The chain joins TRBV6-5 to TRBJ1-1, with 8 bases identical to TRBD1. The germline V gene has CDR1 MNHEY and CDR2 SVGAGI. There are 14 residues in the CDR3. The V and J ends lost 6 bases and 11 bases, in that order; junction bases with no gene match: 14. The CDR3 DNA sequence: TGTGCCAGCAGAGACCAGGGGGCGGGAGGAGAGGCTTTCTTT. This translates into CASRDQGAGGEAFF.